These 27 T cell receptor beta chains were all obtained from the same sample, sequenced in a study of blood T cell repertoires in COVID-19 (TCRdb year 2020). Library preparation employed the immunoSEQ multiplex PCR assay. The table was pulled from immuneACCESS by TCRdb, which kept in-frame rearrangements only. Such tables lose some clones; where checked, under half of the loss comes from unresolved V genes, and the rest has no known cause. Present in this sample are under 300,000 clones, 70% to 90% of which were seen just once. The top ten constitute around 2% of the sample. The sequencing sample was made of peripheral blood. The receptors originated from a man aged 25-40 years who had recovered from COVID-19.

The gene calls are TRBV5-4 and TRBJ2-3; maybe TRBD2 (5 bases). Germline lookup yields CDR1 SGHNT and CDR2 YYREEE (reference sequence). V lost 3 bases and J lost 6, with 5 bases in between. The CDR3 sequence is 11 residues long. The CDR3 sequence is CASSSGDTQYF. The CDR3 DNA is TGTGCCAGCAGCTCGGGGGATACGCAGTATTTT.

The chain has TRBV28 and TRBJ1-2; tentatively, D is TRBD1 (5 bases). CDR3 length: 13 residues. The germline gives CDR1 MDHEN, CDR2 SYDVKM. Deletions cut 6 bases from V and 4 bases from J, with 12 bases between. The CDR3 protein is CASRGTGPYGYTF. DNA of the CDR3: TGTGCCAGCAGAGGCACAGGTCCCTATGGCTACACCTTC.

The V gene is TRBV30, the J gene TRBJ2-3, with TRBD2 matching over 12 bases. CDR1 is GTSNPN, CDR2 SVGIG, per germline (reference sequence). The trim removed 3 bases at V and 10 bases at J, leaving 2 bases unmatched. The length of the CDR3 is 12 residues. In DNA form, the CDR3 reads TGTGCCTGGAGGGGACTAGCGGGTCCGCAGTATTTT. This encodes CAWRGLAGPQYF.

This rearrangement joins TRBV5-1 to TRBJ2-5, with D possibly TRBD1 on 6 matching bases. CDR1 is SGHRS, CDR2 YFSETQ, per germline. V lost 0 bases and J lost 2, with 11 bases in between. This CDR3 is built from 15 residues. The CDR3 DNA reads TGCGCCAGCAGCTTGGCCGACACAGGGCAAGAGACCCAGTACTTC. It is translated as CASSLADTGQETQYF. Based on the CDR3 plus reference TRBV5-1 and TRBJ2-5, the full variable domain is KAGVTQTPRYLIKTRGQQVTLSCSPISGHRSVSWYQQTPGQGLQFLFEYFSETQRNKGNFPGRFSGRQFSNSRSEMNVSTLELGDSALYLCASSLADTGQETQYFGPGTRLLVL.

This clone was seen a handful of times. This rearrangement joins TRBV2 to TRBJ1-6; the match to TRBD1 covers 9 bases. The CDR3 spans 17 residues. With 2 bases clipped from V and 4 bases from J, the junction kept 6 bases outside the gene matches. Germline lookup yields CDR1 SNHLY and CDR2 FYNNEI. CDR3 loop: CASSENRGRQYNSPLHF. The CDR3 DNA reads as TGTGCCAGCAGTGAAAACAGGGGGCGACAATATAATTCACCCCTCCACTTT.

The chain joins TRBV11-2 to TRBJ2-7; 8 bases line up with TRBD1. The CDR3 has 14 residues. The junction had 4 bases not matched to a gene; V was cut back by 5 bases and J by 1 base. Germline CDR1 SGHAT, CDR2 FQNNGV. The CDR3 DNA reads as TGTGCCAGCAGCATGGGACAGGCGTCCTACGAGCAGTACTTC. Its protein product is CASSMGQASYEQYF.

The genes are TRBV13 and TRBJ2-7, with a tentative D call TRBD1 (8 bases). The CDR3 is made up of 21 amino acids. Germline V CDR1 and CDR2: PRHDT, FYEKMQ (reference sequence). Trimming left V 5 bases short and J 3 bases short, with 35 bases between. The CDR3 DNA is TGTGCCAGCAGCCGCTTAGACCTTGGACAGGGAGGGGTCGGTGGGTACTACGAGCAGTACTTC. It is translated as CASSRLDLGQGGVGGYYEQYF.

This chain uses TRBV19 with TRBJ2-4, with 7 bases that match TRBD1. This CDR3 contains 14 residues. V dropped 4 bases and J dropped 6; count of bases not matched to a gene: 6. Germline CDR1 reads LNHDA; CDR2 reads SQIVND (reference sequence). The DNA for the CDR3 is TGTGCCAGTAGTACTCAAGGGGGCGGAAACATTCAGTACTTC. Amino acid sequence: CASSTQGGGNIQYF.

CDR3 loop: CASSPGLAAYEQYF. The CDR3 DNA follows: TGTGCCAGCAGCCCCGGACTAGCGGCCTACGAGCAGTACTTC. J is TRBJ2-7 and V is TRBV7-2; 10 positions match TRBD2. J gave up 2 bases and V 5 bases, and 3 bases lay outside the gene matches. This CDR3 region has 14 residues. The germline V gene encodes CDR1 SGHTA and CDR2 FQGNSA. The variable domain in full, completed from reference TRBV7-2 and TRBJ2-7, reads GAGVSQSPSNKVTEKGKDVELRCDPISGHTALYWYRQSLGQGLEFLIYFQGNSAPDKSGLPSDRFSAERTGGSVSTLTIQRTQQEDSAVYLCASSPGLAAYEQYFGPGTRLTVT.

The chain combines TRBV10-3 with TRBJ1-2; D might be TRBD1 (5 bases). This CDR3 spans 13 amino acids. Germline V lookup: CDR1 ENHRY, CDR2 SYGVKD. CDR3 loop: CVVGGAPNYGYTF. As DNA, the CDR3 is TGTGTCGTGGGGGGAGCCCCTAACTATGGCTACACCTTC.

The chain employs TRBV4-1 and TRBJ2-1; 7 nucleotides line up with TRBD2. Germline V lookup: CDR1 MGHRA, CDR2 YSYEKL. With 4 bases clipped from V and 9 bases from J, the junction kept 18 bases outside the gene matches. The CDR3 loop spans 17 amino acids. For the CDR3, the DNA is TGCGCCAGCAGCCGGCCCGAACGGGACCCCTCGGGGGGTGAGCAGTTCTTC. This gives the protein CASSRPERDPSGGEQFF.

This clone was picked up one time. The V gene is TRBV11-3, the J gene TRBJ2-7; TRBD1 agrees at 9 bases. Trimming cost V 5 bases and J 5 bases; bases outside gene matches: 10. Germline V CDR1 and CDR2: SGHNT, YENEEA. The CDR3 length is 15 residues. This CDR3 is CASSPRDREGHEQYF. CDR3 bases: TGTGCCAGCAGCCCCCGGGACAGGGAAGGCCACGAGCAGTACTTC.

The chain links TRBV11-3 to TRBJ2-1, with D perhaps matching TRBD2 (5 bases). Germline V gives CDR1 SGHNT, CDR2 YENEEA. V was clipped by 5 bases and J by 5 bases, with 16 bases between them. The CDR3 extends over 15 amino acids. The CDR3 sequence is CASSRGPGPDNEQFF. The CDR3 DNA reads as TGTGCCAGCAGCCGAGGGCCTGGGCCCGACAATGAGCAGTTCTTC.

This clone came up a few times. The chain links TRBV7-9 to TRBJ2-2; D is undetermined. Trimming took off 2 bases at V and 0 bases at J, with 10 bases between the two ends. CDR1 and CDR2 from the germline V gene are SEHNR and FQNEAQ (reference sequence). This CDR3 has 16 amino acids. The CDR3 DNA follows: TGTGCCAGCAGCTTAATGGGCAGACCGAACACCGGGGAGCTGTTTTTT. Its translation: CASSLMGRPNTGELFF.

This chain connects TRBV21-1 to TRBJ2-7; TRBD2, as called in the table, went unchecked against the DNA. TRBV21-1 is a pseudogene segment. CDR3 length equals 16 residues. The CDR3 DNA sequence: TGTGCCAGCAGCACCCGCAAGCTGAGGAGCTCCTACGAGCAGTACTTC. Translating it yields CASSTRKLRSSYEQYF.

The rearrangement links TRBV5-1 to TRBJ1-2, with D hard to call. Looked up from germline, CDR1 is SGHRS and CDR2 is YFSETQ. CDR3 size: 14 residues. V lost 1 base and J lost 2, with 9 bases in between. In DNA form, the CDR3 reads TGCGCCAGCAGCTTGTTGGGCAGCAACTATGGCTACACCTTC. Translation: CASSLLGSNYGYTF. Supplemented by reference TRBV5-1 and TRBJ1-2, the full variable domain reads KAGVTQTPRYLIKTRGQQVTLSCSPISGHRSVSWYQQTPGQGLQFLFEYFSETQRNKGNFPGRFSGRQFSNSRSEMNVSTLELGDSALYLCASSLLGSNYGYTFGSGTRLTVV.

The J gene is TRBJ2-1, the V gene TRBV7-2; 8 bases are shared with TRBD2. Unmatched junction bases numbered 5, after V lost 1 base and J lost 6 bases. The CDR3 is 15 residues long. Germline assignment: CDR1 SGHTA and CDR2 FQGNSA. CDR3 loop: CASSLGAGGSNEQFF. CDR3 sequence (DNA): TGTGCCAGCAGCTTAGGGGCGGGGGGAAGCAATGAGCAGTTCTTC.

J is TRBJ1-4 and V is TRBV7-2; 8 bases match TRBD1. V shed 3 bases, J shed 2 bases, and the junction held 2 bases outside the gene matches. There are 15 residues in the CDR3. The germline V gene encodes CDR1 SGHTA and CDR2 FQGNSA. CDR3: CASSFAGGTNEKLFF. DNA of the CDR3: TGTGCCAGCAGCTTCGCAGGGGGCACTAATGAAAAACTGTTTTTT.

The genes are TRBV9 and TRBJ2-3, with TRBD2 matching 13 bases. The CDR3 has 14 residues. Unmatched junction bases numbered 0, after V lost 7 bases and J lost 1 base. Germline CDR1 SGDLS, CDR2 YYNGEE. The CDR3 loop is CASGLAGGTDTQYF. CDR3 bases: TGTGCCAGCGGACTAGCGGGGGGCACAGATACGCAGTATTTT.

This clone was seen just once. The chain is built from TRBV7-9 and TRBJ1-6; D uncertain. V lost 6 bases, J lost 0 bases, and 12 bases lay in between. This CDR3 is 16 amino acids long. In germline, CDR1 is SEHNR, CDR2 FQNEAQ (reference sequence). The CDR3 bases are TGTGCCAGCAGACCAACTACGAGCTCCTATAATTCACCCCTCCACTTT. It yields the protein CASRPTTSSYNSPLHF.

V is TRBV24-1 and J is TRBJ2-7; D is perhaps TRBD1 (5 bases). The germline CDR1 and CDR2 sequences are KGHDR and SFDVKD. Deletions cut 4 bases from V and 5 bases from J, with 8 bases between. The CDR3 loop spans 12 amino acids. The CDR3 nucleotides are TGTGCCACCAGTGACAGGGTAAACGAGCAGTACTTC. Translated, it gives CATSDRVNEQYF.

V usage is TRBV9 and J usage is TRBJ2-6; TRBD1 is a possible D gene (5 bases). The CDR3 spans 16 residues. The germline CDR1 and CDR2 sequences are SGDLS and YYNGEE. With 2 bases removed from V and 0 bases from J, the gap between germline ends came to 9 bases. The CDR3 region is CASSVLGHSGANVLTF. In DNA form, the CDR3 reads TGTGCCAGCAGCGTCCTCGGACACTCTGGGGCCAACGTCCTGACTTTC.

The rearrangement links TRBV29-1 to TRBJ2-7; no reliable D call. This CDR3 spans 13 amino acids. The V end lost 1 base, the J end lost 7 bases, and 14 bases lay between the germline ends. Germline-derived CDR1 and CDR2 are SQVTM and ANQGSEA. The CDR3 region has the DNA TGCAGCGTTGAAGGGAACGAGTTCGGGGAGCAGTACTTC. It specifies CSVEGNEFGEQYF.

The rearrangement uses TRBV19 and TRBJ2-5, with D possibly TRBD2 on 6 matching bases. CDR3 length: 17 residues. Trimming took off 4 bases at V and 5 bases at J, with 23 bases between the two ends. Germline values: CDR1 LNHDA, CDR2 SQIVND (reference sequence). In DNA, the CDR3 is TGTGCCAGTAGTACTTCTGAGGGACTGAGGCTCTTGGAGACCCAGTACTTC. It yields the protein CASSTSEGLRLLETQYF.

V is TRBV2 and J is TRBJ1-6; D is possibly TRBD1 (6 bases). V gave up 3 bases and J gave up 8 bases, with 14 bases separating them. CDR1 and CDR2 (germline): SNHLY, FYNNEI. The CDR3 contains 15 residues. The CDR3 bases are TGTGCCAGCAGTGACTACGGACAGACCGATTCACCCCTCCACTTT. It encodes CASSDYGQTDSPLHF.

The chain couples TRBV6-1 to TRBJ2-7, with a possible D match to TRBD2 (5 bases). The germline V gene encodes CDR1 MNHNS and CDR2 SASEGT. Trimming stripped 1 base from V and 6 bases from J, with 10 bases between. The CDR3 length is 13 residues. The CDR3 is CASSEVGRGEQYF. DNA of the CDR3: TGTGCCAGCAGTGAAGTAGGTCGGGGCGAGCAGTACTTC.

The rearrangement uses TRBV6-5 and TRBJ1-1; 8 bases are a match to TRBD1. CDR1 is MNHEY and CDR2 is SVGAGI in the germline V gene. This CDR3 contains 12 residues. V lost 7 bases, J lost 10 bases, and 8 bases stayed unmatched. This CDR3 reads CASTRGQEGAFF. DNA of the CDR3: TGTGCCAGCACCAGGGGACAGGAAGGAGCTTTCTTT.